Following are 31 T cell receptor beta chains from one sample sequenced in a study of T-cell reconstitution after alpha-beta-depleted transplantation in children (dated by TCRdb to about 2016). Libraries came from PCR. For sequencing, an Illumina HiSeq 2500 was employed. TCR library preparation used molecular barcoding, with unique molecular identifiers applied to normalize quantification of the TCRbeta repertoire. TCRdb reworked the public reads: Q25 trimming with fastp, MiXCR clone assembly, productive beta chains retained. Rows with one shared CDR3 protein collapse into an entry with the most common genes and DNA. Present in this sample are roughly 220,000 distinct CDR3 sequences, about 12% of which were seen just once. The top ten hold over 2% of the sample. Here the sequenced sample was PBMCs from the stem cell graft donor, taken from the stem cell graft. The receptor set was obtained from a human donor who donated a stem cell graft to a child with acute lymphoblastic leukemia.

V and J are TRBV4-3 and TRBJ1-2; 7 bases fit TRBD1. Per the germline V gene, CDR1 is LGHNA and CDR2 is YSLEER. The length of the CDR3 is 15 residues. V lost 4 bases to trimming and J lost 5 bases; unmatched junction nucleotides: 10. The CDR3: CASSPWKGAAYGYTF. The CDR3, as DNA: TGCGCCAGCAGCCCCTGGAAGGGGGCGGCTTATGGCTACACCTTC.

This clonotype has at least ten counts. J is TRBJ2-1 and V is TRBV6-2 or TRBV6-3; 13 positions agree with TRBD2. With V trimmed by 2 bases and J by 5 bases, 6 bases remained unmatched. The CDR3 is 17 amino acids. Germline CDR1 and CDR2: MNHEY and SVGEGT. The CDR3 sequence is CASSYRYGLAGDNEQFF. Written as DNA, the CDR3 is TGTGCCAGCAGTTACCGGTACGGACTAGCGGGAGACAATGAGCAGTTCTTC.

This clonotype showed up many times. V usage is TRBV12-3 or TRBV12-4 and J usage is TRBJ2-7; D may be TRBD2 (5 bases). This CDR3 comprises 14 residues. With 6 bases removed from V and 3 bases from J, the gap between germline ends came to 15 bases. CDR3 nucleotides: TGTGCCAGCAGACCCCCGGGGTCCGGCTACGAGCAGTACTTC. It specifies CASRPPGSGYEQYF.

The table lists this clonotype with many counts. V and J are TRBV5-6 and TRBJ1-5; 7 nucleotides line up with TRBD1. The ends lost 4 bases at V and 3 bases at J; junction bases unmatched: 10. The germline V gene has CDR1 SGHDT and CDR2 YYEEEE. This CDR3 has 16 amino acids. CDR3 coding DNA: TGTGCCAGCAGCCCAAGCAGGGGGTCCTCCAATCAGCCCCAGCATTTT. As protein: CASSPSRGSSNQPQHF.

J is TRBJ2-7 and V is TRBV20-1, with D possibly called TRBD1 or TRBD2 (6 bases each). Looked up from germline, CDR1 is DFQATT and CDR2 is SNEGSKA (reference sequence). V was trimmed by 3 bases and J by 5 bases, leaving 17 bases between them. CDR3 length: 14 amino acids. The CDR3 nucleotides are TGCAGTGCTAGGGAGGGGGGCTACAATCACGAGCAGTACTTC. It specifies CSAREGGYNHEQYF.

The sample holds many counts of this clonotype. The rearrangement links TRBV19 to TRBJ1-6; 8 nucleotides align to TRBD1. The CDR3 runs 15 residues. V shed 5 bases, J shed 8 bases, and the junction held 8 bases outside the gene matches. The germline V gene has CDR1 LNHDA and CDR2 SQIVND (reference sequence). CDR3 loop: CASSYGARGHSPLHF. For the CDR3, the DNA is TGTGCCAGTAGTTATGGGGCCAGGGGGCATTCACCCCTCCACTTT.

Comment on this clonotype: Since a much larger clone is just one base distant, this may be a read error. V is TRBV20-1 and J is TRBJ2-5, with D maybe TRBD2 (6 bases). The CDR3 consists of 11 residues. From germline, CDR1 is DFQATT and CDR2 SNEGSKA (reference sequence). Trimming removed 7 bases from V and 9 bases from J, with 15 bases in between. The DNA of the CDR3 is TGCAGTGGCAAATGGGGGGAGGCCCAGTACTTC. This encodes CSGKWGEAQYF.

This clonotype showed up many times. The chain joins TRBV4-2 to TRBJ2-5; 10 bases are a match to TRBD2. This CDR3 is built from 18 residues. In germline, CDR1 is LGHNA, CDR2 YNFKEQ. V shed 0 bases, J shed 5 bases, and the junction held 12 bases outside the gene matches. DNA for the CDR3: TGTGCCAGCAGCCAAGATCAACAGCGGGGGGGCCATGGGGAGACCCAGTACTTC. Protein product: CASSQDQQRGGHGETQYF.

This clonotype was seen repeatedly, ten times or more. The rearrangement uses TRBV19 and TRBJ1-3, with a tentative D call TRBD1 (5 bases). V was clipped by 6 bases and J by 6 bases, with 15 bases between them. Germline CDR1 LNHDA, CDR2 SQIVND (reference sequence). The CDR3 contains 14 residues. The CDR3 coding sequence is TGTGCCAGTAGGAGGGACGGCCTCCAAAACACCATATATTTT. It encodes CASRRDGLQNTIYF. Together with reference TRBV19 and TRBJ1-3, the CDR3 gives the full variable domain: DGGITQSPKYLFRKEGQNVTLSCEQNLNHDAMYWYRQDPGQGLRLIYYSQIVNDFQKGDIAEGYSVSREKKESFPLTVTSAQKNPTAFYLCASRRDGLQNTIYFGEGSWLTVV.

The chain is built from TRBV4-1 and TRBJ2-3, with a tentative D call TRBD1 (6 bases). The V gene lost 7 bases and the J gene lost 0 bases, with 14 bases spanning the gap. From germline, CDR1 is MGHRA and CDR2 YSYEKL. The CDR3 has 15 residues. CDR3 sequence (DNA): TGCGCCAGCACCCGGACAGCTAGTAGCACAGATACGCAGTATTTT. Translation gives CASTRTASSTDTQYF.

This clonotype was recorded at least ten times. This chain's CDR3 is CSASPTLTVYNEQFF. The CDR3 bases are TGCAGTGCTAGTCCTACTCTTACGGTGTACAATGAGCAGTTCTTC. The chain links TRBV20-1 to TRBJ2-1; D ambiguous. Trimming shortened V by 3 bases and J by 4 bases, and 16 bases separated the two germline ends. This CDR3 spans 15 amino acids. In germline, CDR1 is DFQATT, CDR2 SNEGSKA (reference sequence).

This clonotype was counted ten times or more. CDR3 DNA: TGTGCCAGCAGCTCCACGACCGGATCCGGCTACACCTTC. Its translation is CASSSTTGSGYTF. The chain recombines TRBV7-9 with TRBJ1-2; D not certain. Trimming removed 4 bases at V and 8 bases at J, with 14 bases between. The CDR3 loop spans 13 amino acids. The germline CDR1 and CDR2 sequences are SEHNR and FQNEAQ (reference sequence).

This clonotype was detected many times. The chain uses TRBV24-1 and TRBJ1-5; a weak D match, TRBD1 (6 bases). This CDR3 region has 14 residues. Trimming shortened V by 10 bases and J by 4 bases, and 16 bases separated the two germline ends. Germline V CDR1 and CDR2: KGHDR, SFDVKD. CDR3 coding DNA: TGTGCCACAAGCAGAGGGGGGGGAAATCAGCCCCAGCATTTT. Amino acid sequence: CATSRGGGNQPQHF.

This clonotype was picked up many times. V gene TRBV27 combines with J gene TRBJ2-2, with D uncertain. The CDR3 covers 12 residues. The V end was cut by 4 bases, the J end by 6 bases, with 6 bases between. The V gene's germline CDR1 is MNHEY and CDR2 SMNVEV (reference sequence). The CDR3, as DNA: TGTGCCAGCAGTTACCTAGCCGGGGAGCTGTTTTTT. Amino acid sequence: CASSYLAGELFF.

This clonotype has at least ten counts. This chain uses TRBV20-1 with TRBJ2-7; D possibly corresponds to TRBD1 (5 bases). V was pared by 1 base and J by 3 bases, with 22 bases between. Germline V CDR1 and CDR2: DFQATT, SNEGSKA (reference sequence). CDR3 size: 17 residues. The CDR3 loop is CSARGESGGHTFYEQYF. The CDR3 coding sequence is TGCAGTGCTAGAGGGGAATCAGGCGGACACACCTTCTACGAGCAGTACTTC.

There are many counts of this clonotype. This chain joins TRBV12-3 or TRBV12-4 and TRBJ2-7; TRBD1 matches 7 bases. Trimming cost V 7 bases and J 1 base; bases outside gene matches: 4. The CDR3 is 13 amino acids. The CDR3 region has the DNA TGTGCCAGCACCGGGACAGCATCCTACGAGCAGTACTTC. It codes for CASTGTASYEQYF.

The sample holds many counts of this clonotype. The chain uses TRBV5-1 and TRBJ2-3; D possibly corresponds to TRBD2 (5 bases). V lost 1 base and J lost 0, with 9 bases in between. The germline gives CDR1 SGHRS, CDR2 YFSETQ. The CDR3 loop spans 15 amino acids. CDR3 loop: CASSLFGESTDTQYF. The CDR3 coding sequence is TGCGCCAGCAGCTTGTTCGGGGAAAGCACAGATACGCAGTATTTT.

The V gene is TRBV2, the J gene TRBJ2-7, with a weak D call TRBD2 (5 bases). This CDR3 contains 13 residues. The ends were cut back, 11 bases at V and 0 bases at J, with 14 bases in the middle. Germline CDR1 reads SNHLY; CDR2 reads FYNNEI. The DNA for the CDR3 is TGTGCCTCAACTAAGCGGACCTCCTACGAGCAGTACTTC. This sequence encodes CASTKRTSYEQYF.

This clonotype has only one observation. A much larger clonotype is one base distant, so this may be a read error. The chain joins TRBV29-1 to TRBJ2-2; 9 bases fit TRBD2. The CDR3 consists of 15 residues. Germline V gene sequence: CDR1 SQVTM, CDR2 ANQGSEA. This CDR3 reads CSVANSGGGTGEPFF. The CDR3 DNA reads TGCAGCGTTGCGAATAGCGGGGGTGGAACCGGGGAGCCGTTTTTT.

This clonotype was picked up many times. J is TRBJ1-4 and V is TRBV4-2; D is ambiguous. There are 15 residues in the CDR3. The germline V gene encodes CDR1 LGHNA and CDR2 YNFKEQ. V was trimmed by 8 bases and J by 8 bases, leaving 21 bases between them. The CDR3 reads CASHKSYSAAEKLFF. In nucleotides, the CDR3 is TGTGCCAGCCACAAGAGCTACTCGGCTGCGGAAAAACTGTTTTTT.

This clonotype was seen at least ten times. This chain uses TRBV5-5 with TRBJ2-2; D is possibly TRBD2 (6 bases). The CDR3 is made up of 16 amino acids. The V end lost 4 bases, the J end lost 5 bases, and 18 bases lay between the germline ends. Germline V gene data show CDR1 as SGHKS and CDR2 as YYEKEE (reference sequence). CDR3 nucleotide sequence: TGTGCCAGCAGCCCGATGGAGACTAGAAGGACCGGGGAGCTGTTTTTT. Translating gives CASSPMETRRTGELFF.

As for this clonotype: This could be a read error, since a much larger clone is one nucleotide away. This sequence joins TRBV7-2 and TRBJ2-7; D call uncertain. The CDR3 is made up of 12 amino acids. Deletions cut 6 bases from V and 6 bases from J, with 12 bases between. Germline values: CDR1 SGHTA, CDR2 FQGNSA. CDR3 sequence reads: CASRTTRFEQYF. CDR3 nucleotides: TGTGCCAGCAGGACGACAAGGTTCGAGCAGTACTTC.

This clonotype was found many times. This chain links TRBV7-2 with TRBJ2-7, with TRBD1 matching 11 bases. Germline V gene lookup returns CDR1 SGHTA and CDR2 FQGNSA. The CDR3 totals 15 residues. After removal of 3 bases from V and 5 bases from J, the junction contained 6 bases not matched to a gene. As DNA, the CDR3 is TGTGCCAGCAGCTTGTGGGGGACAGGGGGAAACGAGCAGTACTTC. Amino acid sequence: CASSLWGTGGNEQYF.

The chain uses TRBV18 and TRBJ2-6, with D possibly being TRBD2 (5 bases). Trimming left V 6 bases short and J 2 bases short, with 14 bases between. Germline V gene lookup returns CDR1 KGHSH and CDR2 LQKENI. The CDR3 contains 16 residues. The CDR3, as DNA: TGTGCCAGCTCCCGCGGGTCCGGGACTGGGGCCAACGTCCTGACTTTC. Translated: CASSRGSGTGANVLTF.

This clonotype was counted many times. The chain recombines TRBV20-1 with TRBJ2-3; the match to TRBD1 covers 9 bases. CDR1 and CDR2 (germline): DFQATT, SNEGSKA (reference sequence). The CDR3 loop spans 15 amino acids. Germline trimming cut 6 bases from V and 0 bases from J; bases unmatched to any gene: 7. The DNA for the CDR3 is TGCAGTGCGAATGACAGGGGGGCGAGCACAGATACGCAGTATTTT. As protein: CSANDRGASTDTQYF.

There are many counts of this clonotype. The gene calls are TRBV20-1 and TRBJ2-5; 10 bases are a match to TRBD2. After removal of 5 bases from V and 0 bases from J, the junction contained 6 bases not matched to a gene. The CDR3 sequence is 15 residues long. Germline CDR1 is DFQATT and CDR2 is SNEGSKA (reference sequence). The CDR3 DNA reads as TGCAGTGCTTCCCGGACTAGCGGAAACCAAGAGACCCAGTACTTC. This translates into CSASRTSGNQETQYF.

This clonotype has a count of ten or more. The rearrangement joins TRBV7-2 to TRBJ1-2, with 9 bases fitting TRBD1. Germline values: CDR1 SGHTA, CDR2 FQGNSA. This CDR3 has 13 residues. V trimming: 4 bases; J trimming: 8 bases; junction bases outside the gene matches: 5. The CDR3 DNA follows: TGTGCCAGCAGCTCACAGGGGGCGCCAGGCTACACCTTC. It yields the protein CASSSQGAPGYTF.

This clonotype came up a few times. The V and J genes are TRBV5-1 and TRBJ1-2; D is ambiguous. Trimming shortened V by 3 bases and J by 4 bases, and 19 bases separated the two germline ends. The germline V gene encodes CDR1 SGHRS and CDR2 YFSETQ. The CDR3 has 16 residues. CDR3 DNA: TGCGCCAGCAGCTCGCTGGAGGGAGGTAGCCGCTATGGCTACACCTTC. This encodes CASSSLEGGSRYGYTF.

Many counts were recorded for this clonotype. The V call is TRBV20-1, the J call TRBJ1-1; D remains ambiguous. Per germline, CDR1 DFQATT and CDR2 SNEGSKA (reference sequence). CDR3 size: 18 residues. V lost 1 base and J lost 3, with 24 bases in between. The CDR3 region is CSARGGGHNTMRDTEAFF. In DNA, the CDR3 is TGCAGTGCTAGAGGGGGAGGGCACAATACGATGAGAGACACTGAAGCTTTCTTT.

This clonotype was found many times. The chain employs TRBV29-1 and TRBJ1-1; TRBD1 aligns across 8 bases. V lost 0 bases, J lost 1 base, and 7 bases stayed unmatched. Germline V lookup: CDR1 SQVTM, CDR2 ANQGSEA. CDR3 length equals 16 residues. The CDR3 loop is CSVEDLLDRENTEAFF. CDR3 coding DNA: TGCAGCGTTGAAGATCTTTTGGACAGGGAGAACACTGAAGCTTTCTTT.

This clonotype has ten or more counts. This sequence joins TRBV28 and TRBJ1-1; D may be TRBD1 (5 bases). The CDR3 totals 13 residues. Trimming stripped 7 bases from V and 0 bases from J, with 9 bases between. In germline, CDR1 is MDHEN, CDR2 SYDVKM. The CDR3 region is CASMEGLNTEAFF. The DNA of the CDR3 is TGTGCCAGCATGGAGGGGCTGAACACTGAAGCTTTCTTT.